This TCR beta chain was found in a study of T cells in Graves' hyperthyroidism and ophthalmopathy. The CDR3 is 16 amino acids. V lost 4 bases, J lost 7 bases, and 20 bases lay in between. Germline-derived CDR1 and CDR2 are SGHVS and FQNEAQ. The source material, RNA transcripts, was used to amplify TCR beta CDR3 regions. When the TCR CDR3 underwent first-round RT-PCR, the HTBI primer set was used. TCRdb re-called the multiplex PCR reads with MiXCR, one entry per CDR3 protein. Here the sample spans 450,000 to 700,000 distinct CDR3 sequences, 46% being singletons. Exclusion criteria comprised uncontrolled infection, other autoimmune disease, pregnancy or lactation. Findings and limits, study-wide: A model using 13 V-J features told ophthalmopathy apart from stable hyperthyroidism.

This clonotype appeared many times. What it binds is not known. The chain links TRBV7-8 to TRBJ2-1, with TRBD2 as a possible D gene (5 bases). The receptor was isolated from an adult woman with Graves' disease, either hyperthyroidism or ophthalmopathy (not recorded which). Sequencing used peripheral blood or thyroid tissue (not recorded which). CDR3 in DNA: TGTGCCAGCAGCTCAACCCCTTTTGGACGGGAAAATGAGCAGTTCTTC. This translates into CASSSTPFGRENEQFF. Looking up the rest from reference TRBV7-8 and TRBJ2-1 gives the full variable domain: GAGVSQSPRYKVAKRGQDVALRCDPISGHVSLFWYQQALGQGPEFLTYFQNEAQLDKSGLPSDRFFAERPEGSVSTLKIQRTQQEDSAVYLCASSSTPFGRENEQFFGPGTRLTVL.